A single sample is the source of the 13 T cell receptor beta chains below, sequenced in a study of cytomegalovirus exposure and HLA in healthy donors. The PCR ran on 60 Vbeta and 13 Jbeta primers. The repertoire was sequenced with immunoSEQ multiplex PCR; TCRdb's copy has only in-frame clones and lacks some. This sample has about 170,000 clones, with approximately 83% found just once. The sequenced sample was PBMCs. These receptors were taken from a boy aged 2 to 9 in good health and CMV-seronegative.

J is TRBJ2-7 and V is TRBV7-9; D perhaps matches TRBD1 (7 bases). The CDR3 contains 13 residues. Germline V CDR1 and CDR2: SEHNR, FQNEAQ (reference sequence). The CDR3 DNA is TGTGCCAGCAGCTTAGCAGGAGGGAAGGGGGCGTTCGTA. Translated, it gives CASSLAGGKGAFV.

This sequence joins TRBV7-7 and TRBJ2-2, with 9 bases matching TRBD1. The CDR3 has 14 amino acids. After removal of 5 bases from V and 5 bases from J, the junction contained 3 bases not matched to a gene. Germline V CDR1 and CDR2: SSHAT, FNYEAQ (reference sequence). The CDR3 nucleotides read TGTGCCAGCAGCGGGACAGGGCGTACCGGGGAGCTGTTTTTT. This encodes CASSGTGRTGELFF.

This chain joins TRBV5-6 and TRBJ2-3, with 7 bases aligning to TRBD2. In germline, CDR1 is SGHDT, CDR2 YYEEEE. V lost 1 base and J lost 0; bases outside the gene matches: 5. The CDR3 consists of 16 residues. CDR3 amino acids: CASSLMWGGSTDTQYF. The CDR3 DNA sequence: TGTGCCAGCAGCTTGATGTGGGGAGGGAGCACAGATACGCAGTATTTT.

The chain combines TRBV6-6 with TRBJ2-7, with 12 bases fitting TRBD2. The germline gives CDR1 MNHNY, CDR2 SVGAGI (reference sequence). V dropped 7 bases and J dropped 2; count of bases not matched to a gene: 3. This CDR3 has 14 residues. CDR3 coding DNA: TGTGCCAGCAAGGCTAGCGGGGGGGCCTACGAGCAGTACGTC. Protein product: CASKASGGAYEQYV.

The chain combines TRBV21-1 with TRBJ2-3; TRBD2, the D gene given by the table, was not confirmed from the DNA. TRBV21-1 is described as a pseudogene. This CDR3 has 17 amino acids. CDR3 sequence (DNA): TGTGCCAGCAGCAAAGCTGAATGGGGCGGGAGAACAGATACGCAGTATTTT. It encodes CASSKAEWGGRTDTQYF.

J is TRBJ2-5 and V is TRBV5-1; D is perhaps TRBD2 (7 bases). In germline, CDR1 is SGHRS, CDR2 YFSETQ. The CDR3 contains 15 residues. V gave up 3 bases and J gave up 4 bases, with 16 bases separating them. The CDR3 here is CASSSEGRGSETQYF. In DNA, the CDR3 is TGCGCCAGCAGCTCGGAGGGGAGGGGGTCAGAGACCCAGTACTTC.

This chain joins TRBV6-5 and TRBJ1-1, with 9 bases aligning to TRBD1. The CDR3 has 15 amino acids. The V gene end was trimmed by 2 bases and the J gene end by 1 base; junction bases not matched to a gene: 2. Germline V CDR1 and CDR2: MNHEY, SVGAGI. The CDR3 nucleotides are TGTGCCAGCAGTTACGGGGGACAGGGGAACACTGAAGCTTTCTTT. It encodes CASSYGGQGNTEAFF.

J is TRBJ2-5 and V is TRBV7-2; the D is unclear. Between the trimmed V and J ends, which lost 4 bases and 7 bases, there was a span of 13 bases. CDR3 size: 13 residues. Germline V CDR1 and CDR2: SGHTA, FQGNSA. CDR3 region: CASSSGVVGTQYF. CDR3 nucleotide sequence: TGTGCCAGCAGCTCAGGTGTCGTAGGGACCCAGTACTTC. The whole variable domain, remainder taken from reference TRBV7-2 and TRBJ2-5, is GAGVSQSPSNKVTEKGKDVELRCDPISGHTALYWYRQSLGQGLEFLIYFQGNSAPDKSGLPSDRFSAERTGGSVSTLTIQRTQQEDSAVYLCASSSGVVGTQYFGPGTRLLVL.

V gene TRBV2 combines with J gene TRBJ2-1, with 14 bases lining up with TRBD2. Germline V gives CDR1 SNHLY, CDR2 FYNNEI. The CDR3 runs 17 residues. V lost 3 bases to trimming and J lost 6 bases; unmatched junction nucleotides: 7. This CDR3 is CASSDIGGLAGANEQFF. CDR3 bases: TGTGCCAGCAGTGATATCGGGGGACTAGCGGGGGCCAATGAGCAGTTCTTC.

V and J are TRBV7-8 and TRBJ2-6, with 7 bases matching TRBD1. This CDR3 region has 16 residues. CDR1 and CDR2 from the germline V gene are SGHVS and FQNEAQ. Germline trimming cut 3 bases from V and 2 bases from J; bases unmatched to any gene: 4. The DNA of the CDR3 is TGTGCCAGCAGCTTTCAAGGGGGCGCTGGGGCCAACGTCCTGACTTTC. The encoded protein is CASSFQGGAGANVLTF.

This clone was seen a single time. This chain joins TRBV18 and TRBJ1-3; no definite D call. The ends were cut back, 3 bases at V and 4 bases at J, with 7 bases in the middle. CDR1 KGHSH and CDR2 LQKENI come from the germline V gene. This CDR3 is 13 amino acids long. CDR3 amino acids: CASSPNKGNTIYF. In DNA form, the CDR3 reads TGTGCCAGCTCACCGAACAAAGGAAACACCATATATTTT.

The rearrangement joins TRBV6-1 to TRBJ1-2; weak D call: TRBD1 (6 bases). The CDR3 spans 15 residues. Germline lookup yields CDR1 MNHNS and CDR2 SASEGT. V lost 6 bases, J lost 2 bases, and 16 bases lay in between. CDR3 loop: CASRLRTERNYGYTF. DNA for the CDR3: TGTGCCAGCAGACTGCGGACAGAAAGAAACTATGGCTACACCTTC.

The chain employs TRBV18 and TRBJ1-2; 9 positions agree with TRBD1. Germline assignment: CDR1 KGHSH and CDR2 LQKENI. CDR3 length: 14 amino acids. The V gene end was trimmed by 4 bases and the J gene end by 3 bases; junction bases not matched to a gene: 3. The CDR3 bases are TGTGCCAGCTCACGGGACAGGGCCCACTATGGCTACACCTTC. This encodes CASSRDRAHYGYTF.